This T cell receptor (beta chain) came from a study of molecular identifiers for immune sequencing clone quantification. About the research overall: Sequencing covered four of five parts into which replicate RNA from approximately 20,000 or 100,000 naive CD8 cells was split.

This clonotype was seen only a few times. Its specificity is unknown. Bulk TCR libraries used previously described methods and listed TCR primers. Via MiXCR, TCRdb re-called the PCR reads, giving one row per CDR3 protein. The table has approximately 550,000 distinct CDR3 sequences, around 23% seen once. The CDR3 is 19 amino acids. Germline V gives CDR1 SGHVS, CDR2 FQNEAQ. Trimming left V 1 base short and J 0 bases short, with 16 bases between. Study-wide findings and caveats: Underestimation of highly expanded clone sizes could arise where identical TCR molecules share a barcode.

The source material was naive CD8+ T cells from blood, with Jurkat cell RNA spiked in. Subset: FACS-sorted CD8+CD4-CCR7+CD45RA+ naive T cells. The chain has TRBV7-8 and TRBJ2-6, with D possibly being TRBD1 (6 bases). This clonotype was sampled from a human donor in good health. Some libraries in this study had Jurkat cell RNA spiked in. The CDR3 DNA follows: TGTGCCAGCAGCTTAGTGGTTGGACAGCAAGGCTCTGGGGCCAACGTCCTGACTTTC. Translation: CASSLVVGQQGSGANVLTF.